The rows below give T cell receptor beta chains drawn from one sample of a study of shared clonotypes between healthy human individuals. TCRdb keeps only in-frame clones here, not all; method: immunoSEQ multiplex PCR. The repertoire consists of about 1,500,000 clones, with approximately 96% occurring once and the leading ten covering roughly 1.1%. The sample consisted of naive CD4+ T cells sorted from blood. These receptors were collected from a man under 40 in good health. The CDR3 runs from the conserved cysteine through the conserved F or W. Fields, in order: clone size, D gene, CDR3 length, V gene, J gene, CDR3 DNA, CDR3 protein. The D gene is left open where the match is weak. Clone size is not always given. Where it is, it says once, few, many or a class for expanded clones.

-	-	15	TRBV10-1	TRBJ2-7	TGCGCCAGCAGTGAAGGGGGGATAAGGGCCTACGAGCAGTACTTC	CASSEGGIRAYEQYF
-	-	11	TRBV29-1	TRBJ2-3	TGCAGCACTAGTGGTGCGGATACGCAGTATTTT	CSTSGADTQYF
-	-	15	TRBV28	TRBJ2-1	TGTGCCAGCAGTTTGGCGGGACAGTTCTACAATGAGCAGTTCTTC	CASSLAGQFYNEQFF
-	-	15	TRBV4-2	TRBJ2-1	TGTGCCAGCAGCCAAGAGGGGCTAGGAGCGGATGAGCAGTTCTTC	CASSQEGLGADEQFF
-	-	13	TRBV18	TRBJ2-7	TGTGCCAGCTCACCATCAGGGGTCTACGAGCAGTACTTC	CASSPSGVYEQYF
-	TRBD2	17	TRBV9	TRBJ2-1	TGTGCCAGCAGCGCGAAGGGACTAGCGGGATGGTTCGATGAGCAGTTCTTC	CASSAKGLAGWFDEQFF
-	-	16	TRBV28	TRBJ2-2	TGTGCCAGCAGCCGTTTAGGGGGGACTAACACCGGGGAGCTGTTTTTT	CASSRLGGTNTGELFF
-	-	14	TRBV6-5	TRBJ2-7	TGTGCCAGCAGTTACTCGGCCGCAATCTACGAGCAGTACTTC	CASSYSAAIYEQYF
once	-	13	TRBV7-2	TRBJ1-5	TGTGCGATCCACTCGCGGGGCAATCAGCCCCAGCATTTT	CAIHSRGNQPQHF
-	-	15	TRBV27	TRBJ2-7	TGTGCCAGCAGTTTGCAAGCGGGCCCGTCCTACGAGCAGTACTTC	CASSLQAGPSYEQYF
-	-	15	TRBV28	TRBJ2-1	TGTGCCAGCAGTTTCAGAACTAGCAGCTACAATGAGCAGTTCTTC	CASSFRTSSYNEQFF